This T cell receptor beta chain was documented in a study of cytomegalovirus exposure and HLA in healthy donors (dated by TCRdb to about 2017). Some background on the complete study: In an earlier analysis of several hundred of the donors, 250 to 350 Gb of sequence data and 100 million or so unique TCR beta sequences from some 170 million T cells were reported. An early release covering roughly 640 HLA-typed donors comprised about 300 gigabases of sequencing data and about 90 million unique TCR sequences. Of the roughly 430 genotyped donors, over 70% fell in the genetic ancestry cluster associated with self-reported Caucasian donors. The study aimed to test whether cataloging public T cell receptors could reveal signatures of past pathogen exposure. The study used immunosequencing to profile the T cell repertoires of 670 or so subjects and linked those repertoires to cytomegalovirus serostatus. A separate validation cohort of 100 to 150 different subjects was used in addition to the 666-subject first cohort. High-throughput TCR immunosequencing, statistical association of individual TCRs with disease status, and machine learning were combined to predict cytomegalovirus infection status. In a later analysis, previously published TCR beta repertoires from roughly 710 donors were re-analyzed and high-resolution HLA genotyping was added so that TCR occurrence patterns could be studied. Rather than using new phenotypic data, the later analysis identified candidate immune exposures from TCR beta sequences and from how often those sequences occurred across donors. To decide whether each TCR beta V gene segment behaved as functional or pseudogenic, an earlier analysis of over 500 of the donors relied on high-throughput TCR beta sequencing. Donor age, sex, ethnicity and CMV serostatus were compiled together with the repertoire data. In a later genetic analysis, genome-wide SNP genotypes for 398 of the 666 donors were used, and that subset was treated as a discovery cohort. All discovery cohort repertoires had been generated using a single sequencing platform. Class I and class II HLA loci were covered by the typing at four-digit resolution. The number of donors typed differed by locus, with 629-630 for A, B, C, DRB1 and DQB1, 522 for DQA1, over 600 for DPA1, and 450 to 480 for DPB1. Because of strong linkage in the cohort, four or five DR-DQ haplotypes were treated as single units for association and clustering. On average, roughly 250,000 unique TCR beta nucleotide sequences were sequenced per donor among several hundred genotyped donors of the cohort, with roughly 20% of those sequences being non-productive.

Points the paper makes about the study in general: A later analysis associated 16,951 TCR beta sequences with specific HLA alleles at a false discovery rate of 0.05. For the cohort, immune exposure information was limited to CMV serostatus. Some IMGT-functional V segments, including TRBV6-2 and TRBV6-3, could not be distinguished by the 87-base-pair reads and were therefore excluded. In an earlier analysis of approximately 590 of the donors, most TCR beta V segments appeared in productive rearrangements about 90% or about 30% of the time, broadly matching IMGT annotations. It was suggested by the authors that the approach could potentially be generalized to other disease states and immunological phenotypes. An association between a missense DCLRE1C variant and V-gene and J-gene trimming of TCR beta chains was found in a later genetic analysis and replicated in an independent cohort. Presence/absence analyses assumed roughly uniform sequencing depth across donors, an assumption that may not hold. In a later analysis, several top co-occurrence clusters were reported to appear linked to parvovirus B19, influenza, CMV and Epstein-Barr virus. Only TCR beta chains were sequenced in this cohort, and the absence of alpha or paired-chain data limited detectable features. A further reported finding was that TCR beta sequences accurately predicted the HLA-A and HLA-B alleles for most subjects in the first cohort. Because some donors lacked HLA typing at each locus, the association tests relied only on the typed subset. A later analysis found that TCR association rates varied across HLA loci, with DRB1 alleles showing the most associated TCRs and HLA-C alleles the fewest. Compared with the approximately 720-donor mean, donors in an Asian-associated ancestry cluster had fewer N-insertions in productive TCRs, according to a later genetic analysis. In vitro tests confirmed that a few of the cytomegalovirus-associated TCR beta chains recognize cytomegalovirus antigens. Strong co-occurrence of HLA alleles, especially DR and DQ, made assigning TCR associations to individual alleles difficult. In both the original and validation cohorts, the classifier was reported to diagnose cytomegalovirus status with high specificity and sensitivity. In the study, some 180 TCR beta chains were listed as associated with cytomegalovirus. Because counts were too low, roughly 17 rarely observed V segments, including chromosome 9 orphons, were left out of the earlier analysis of over 550 of the donors. While some public TCRs were present in many individuals, most TCR sequences turned up only very rarely across donors. According to a later analysis, most CMV-associated TCR beta chains appeared to be HLA-restricted, and the HLA associations seemed to be driven largely by CMV exposure. Correlated functional status among segregating V segments might be attributable to linkage disequilibrium, but an unknown experimental factor could not be ruled out. A cluster of highly shared sequence variants was judged likely to be a technical artifact of the sequencing pipeline. Compared with equally common non-associated chains, HLA-associated TCR beta chains in a later analysis were more clonally expanded and had lower generation probabilities.

About this clone: Its antigen has not been determined. It has no much larger one-base neighbor in the sample; base qualities were not kept.

Library preparation used the immunoSEQ multiplex PCR assay. For the multiplex PCR, a mixture combining 60 forward primers for TCR Vbeta segments and 13 reverse primers for TCR Jbeta segments was used. The CDR3 region of rearranged TCR beta genes was amplified from genomic DNA with a multiplex PCR assay. On the Illumina HiSeq System, the amplified TCR beta libraries were sequenced as 87-base-pair reads. In the source study's methods: A later analysis counted approximately 84 million unique TCR beta chains across the 690 or so repertoires, and 9.5 million to 11 million of these chains were shared by at least two donors. To remove PCR and sequencing errors, raw reads were error-corrected and collapsed into unique sequences using a nearest-neighbor algorithm that merged closely related sequences. CDR3 sequences were aligned to IMGT reference sequences to assign V, D and J gene segments. Each retained sequence needed at least a six-nucleotide match to both a V gene segment and a J gene segment. Rearrangements were classified as productive when the CDR3 lacked stop codons and remained in frame with V and J, and all other rearrangements were classified as non-productive. Following IMGT convention, CDR3 was defined as the stretch from the second conserved V-encoded cysteine to the conserved J-encoded phenylalanine. Sequences without an unambiguous match to a single V gene segment were excluded from the earlier analysis of a few hundred of the donors. In an earlier analysis of 587 of the donors, a V segment was called functional when productive rearrangements were above 56.7%, and segregating when the standard deviation between donors exceeded 5%. A statistical classification framework was built for diagnosing cytomegalovirus status from the catalog of TCR beta chain sequences. A later analysis assigned V and J genes by comparing TCR nucleotide sequences with IMGT/GENE-DB human TR gene sequences. In a later analysis, CDR3 sequences and most-parsimonious VDJ recombination scenarios were assigned using the TCRdist pipeline. In a later analysis, each TCR beta chain was defined by its CDR3 amino acid sequence together with its V-gene family, and reads lacking a unique V-gene family were excluded. In a later analysis, approximately 640 highly shared, low-generation-probability nucleotide sequences were removed to address suspected cross-contamination and a sequencing artifact. A later analysis calculated a clonal expansion index for each public chain from normalized within-repertoire ranks of inferred template counts. A later analysis computed generation probabilities with a VDJ recombination model fitted to out-of-frame rearrangements, and checked the results against IGoR. A later analysis scored TCR-TCR, TCR-HLA and TCR-CMV co-occurrence with hypergeometric tests, applying a repertoire-size bias correction to TCR pairs. False discovery rates were estimated in a later analysis by permuting HLA or CMV assignments 20 times. In a later analysis, co-occurring TCRs were grouped using DBSCAN, with TCRdist sequence similarity added in when clustering inside HLA-allele-positive subsets. Repertoires with fewer than 30,000 or more than 120,000 public chains, plus five repertoires with anomalous nucleotide sharing, were excluded from co-occurrence clustering. The table comes from immuneACCESS by way of TCRdb, which keeps in-frame sequences with V and J called. Part of the clones is missing from these tables; in studies checked, under half for an unresolved V gene and the rest for unknown reasons. Clone size and V and J calls were adopted from that table, with D and trimming inferred from the DNA. For this sample there are about 95,000 clones; around 84% appear just once. The biggest ten clones account for over 3.5% of the sample.

Reading from cysteine to phenylalanine, the CDR3 counts 12 amino acids. The retained sequence is limited to the CDR3, 36 bases, with the frame set at the first base. V loses 3 bases of germline sequence and J loses 5 bases, and the interval between the two ends is 7 bases. Per the germline V gene (reference sequence), SEHNR is the CDR1 and FQNEAQ is the CDR2. The cohort was made up of 500 to 800 healthy bone marrow donors. All cohort members were sampled while nominally healthy, although unrecorded immune exposures were likely present. The donor was CMV seropositive and belonged to the group of 250 to 350 seropositive cohort members. Each donor provided a peripheral blood sample, and peripheral blood mononuclear cells were used for TCR beta sequencing. The Qiagen DNeasy Blood Extraction Kit was used to extract genomic DNA from the blood cell samples.

The receptor chain draws on TRBV7-9 and TRBJ2-5; the D gene cannot be resolved reliably. This receptor was taken from a woman between 35 and 50 years old in good health and CMV-seropositive. Sequencing was done on a sample of PBMCs. In nucleotide form, the sequence is TGTGCCAGCAGCTTTACTCTGGAGACCCAGTACTTC. Translated, this is CASSFTLETQYF.